A single sample gave rise to the 9 T cell receptor beta chains below, sequenced in a study of T cell clonality in common variable immunodeficiency. Study-level results: Fewer deletions and N-nucleotide insertions were reportedly seen in common variable immunodeficiency TCR beta sequences.

Assay: immunoSEQ multiplex PCR; the TCRdb copy retains only in-frame clones and omits some. The sample shows around 30,000 clones, no singletons; the ten largest hold approximately 3%. Their antigens remain unidentified. The sequencing input was peripheral blood mononuclear cells. These receptor sequences come from a human donor with common variable immunodeficiency.

The table lists this clone with a few counts. The read ends 3 residues before the CDR3 terminus; that terminus is restored from the germline J gene. The chain is built from TRBV18 and TRBJ1-2; the D gene is possibly TRBD1 (6 bases). V was clipped by 6 bases and J by 5 bases, with 25 bases between them. This CDR3 has 17 amino acids. Germline CDR1 is KGHSH and CDR2 is LQKENI. CDR3 bases read: TGTGCCAGCTCTCCCGGACCCCAGGGGCCTAGGATGTATGGC. Translating it yields CASSPGPQGPRMYG. The entire CDR3 sequence reads CASSPGPQGPRMYGYTF.

This clone was seen only a few times. The read falls 3 residues short of the CDR3 end, and the missing part is taken from the germline J gene. This chain links TRBV19 with TRBJ1-4; 7 bases align to TRBD1. Germline loops: CDR1 LNHDA, CDR2 SQIVND (reference sequence). The CDR3 spans 14 residues. The junction had 6 bases not matched to a gene; V was cut back by 8 bases and J by 3 bases. The part of the CDR3 DNA that was read is TGTGCCAGTTCAGGACAGGTCGCTAATGAAAAA. This translates into CASSGQVANEK. The entire CDR3 reads CASSGQVANEKLFF. The full variable domain, with the rest looked up from reference TRBV19 and TRBJ1-4, is DGGITQSPKYLFRKEGQNVTLSCEQNLNHDAMYWYRQDPGQGLRLIYYSQIVNDFQKGDIAEGYSVSREKKESFPLTVTSAQKNPTAFYLCASSGQVANEKLFFGSGTQLSVL.

This clone showed up just a few times. Read coverage stops 3 residues before the CDR3 terminus; the germline J gene supplies the remainder. Other DNA sequences in the sample encode the same CDR3. The chain joins TRBV30 to TRBJ2-7; a weak D match, TRBD1 (6 bases). CDR1 GTSNPN and CDR2 SVGIG come from the germline V gene (reference sequence). Trimming shortened V by 1 base and J by 3 bases, and 7 bases separated the two germline ends. This CDR3 comprises 12 residues. Here the CDR3 reads CAWSGGGYEQYF. CDR3 DNA, as far as it was read: TGTGCCTGGAGTGGAGGGGGCTACGAG.

This clone was counted only a few times. The missing CDR3 end, 3 residues past where the read stops, is filled in from the germline J gene. The J gene is TRBJ2-3, the V gene TRBV7-6; 11 bases agree with TRBD1. V lost 5 bases to trimming and J lost 3 bases; unmatched junction nucleotides: 7. Germline V gene sequence: CDR1 SGHVS, CDR2 FNYEAQ. The length of the CDR3 is 16 residues. CDR3 sequence reads: CASSTRTGGETDTQYF. CDR3 DNA, as far as it was read: TGTGCCAGCAGCACCCGGACAGGGGGCGAAACAGATACG.

A word on this clone: The CDR3 end falls 3 residues outside the read, so it is completed with the germline J gene. The chain uses TRBV30 and TRBJ1-3, with D hard to call. The CDR3 loop spans 14 amino acids. Trimming removed 0 bases from V and 4 bases from J, with 10 bases in between. Germline CDR1 is GTSNPN and CDR2 is SVGIG (reference sequence). The CDR3 sequence is CAWSVDAGGNTIYF. The DNA read from the CDR3 is TGTGCCTGGAGTGTAGACGCAGGAGGAAACACC.

In this sample, this clone turned up a few times. The read ends 3 residues shy of where the CDR3 ends; the end is completed using the germline J gene. The gene calls are TRBV19 and TRBJ2-2, with 11 bases that match TRBD1. CDR1 is LNHDA, CDR2 SQIVND, per germline (reference sequence). Trimming at V came to 7 bases and at J to 3 bases, leaving 7 bases not matched to a gene. The CDR3 loop spans 16 amino acids. The CDR3 loop is CASTDGDRGDTGELFF. CDR3 DNA, as far as it was read: TGTGCCAGTACCGACGGGGACAGGGGGGACACCGGGGAG.

This clone was seen many times. The read ends 3 residues shy of where the CDR3 ends; the end is completed using the germline J gene. The rearrangement joins TRBV18 to TRBJ2-1, with a tentative D call TRBD1 (5 bases). Germline-derived CDR1 and CDR2 are KGHSH and LQKENI. V lost 2 bases, J lost 9 bases, and 11 bases lay in between. The CDR3 sequence is 13 residues long. The CDR3 here is CASSPKGRSEQFF. The part of the CDR3 DNA that was read is TGTGCCAGCTCACCAAAGGGGCGCAGTGAG. The whole variable domain, remainder taken from reference TRBV18 and TRBJ2-1, is NAGVMQNPRHLVRRRGQEARLRCSPMKGHSHVYWYRQLPEEGLKFMVYLQKENIIDESGMPKERFSAEFPKEGPSILRIQQVVRGDSAAYFCASSPKGRSEQFFGPGTRLTVL.

This clone was seen a handful of times. Coverage ceases 3 residues before the CDR3 finishes, and the germline J gene fills in the end. The chain has TRBV7-3 and TRBJ1-2, with a weak D call TRBD1 (5 bases). With 5 bases removed from V and 5 bases from J, the gap between germline ends came to 15 bases. CDR1 is SGHTA, CDR2 FQGTGA, per germline. The CDR3 loop spans 14 amino acids. The part of the CDR3 DNA that was read is TGTGCCAGCAGCCAGGGCAGGAGTAATTATGGC. This encodes CASSQGRSNYG. The whole CDR3 reads CASSQGRSNYGYTF. Full variable domain (missing parts from reference TRBV7-3 and TRBJ1-2): GAGVSQTPSNKVTEKGKYVELRCDPISGHTALYWYRQSLGQGPEFLIYFQGTGAADDSGLPNDRFFAVRPEGSVSTLKIQRTERGDSAVYLCASSQGRSNYGYTFGSGTRLTVV.

This clone was recorded many times. CDR3 region: CASSALEGQPQHF. The sequenced part of the CDR3 DNA is TGTGCCAGCAGCGCCCTAGAGGGGCAGCCC. The chain couples TRBV9 to TRBJ1-5; possibly TRBD1 for D (5 bases). The CDR3 is cut off 3 residues early in the read; its end comes from the germline J gene. CDR1 and CDR2 from the germline V gene are SGDLS and YYNGEE. The CDR3 sequence is 13 residues long. Trimming took off 3 bases at V and 7 bases at J, with 11 bases between the two ends.